These 27 T cell receptor beta chains were all obtained from the same sample, sequenced in a study of CD8+ T cells in alopecia areata. Sorting of the five patients' CD4+ cells gave CD25+CD127- cells as the output. After isolation, RNA underwent reverse transcription to generate cDNA as the sequencing template. The table came from immunoSEQ multiplex PCR; TCRdb's copy has only in-frame clones and leaves some out. The table has under 40,000 clones, nearly 55% seen once. Sequenced material: CD4+ Tregs sorted from blood. These receptors came from a human donor with alopecia areata.

The chain has TRBV11-1 and TRBJ1-1; D might be TRBD1 (5 bases). Looked up from germline, CDR1 is SGHAT and CDR2 is FQDESV (reference sequence). This CDR3 has 13 amino acids. V was shortened by 6 bases and J by 1 base, with 9 bases between the two germline ends. Written as DNA, the CDR3 is TGTGCCAGCAGGATAGGACAGAACACTGAAGCTTTCTTT. This gives the protein CASRIGQNTEAFF.

The V call is TRBV27, the J call TRBJ2-6; tentatively, D is TRBD1 (5 bases). The V end lost 3 bases, the J end lost 1 base, and 13 bases lay between the germline ends. The CDR3 spans 17 residues. Germline CDR1 reads MNHEY; CDR2 reads SMNVEV (reference sequence). The CDR3 DNA reads as TGTGCCAGCAGTTTTAGGCAGGGCGTTTCTGGGGCCAACGTCCTGACTTTC. This encodes CASSFRQGVSGANVLTF.

V is TRBV20-1 and J is TRBJ2-7, with D possibly TRBD1 on 6 matching bases. Trimming cost V 6 bases and J 3 bases, with 9 bases left between them. The CDR3 runs 11 residues. Per the germline V gene, CDR1 is DFQATT and CDR2 is SNEGSKA (reference sequence). The CDR3 is CSAQGFYEQYF. The CDR3 region has the DNA TGCAGTGCCCAGGGGTTCTACGAGCAGTACTTC.

The chain has TRBV7-3 and TRBJ2-5, with 9 bases identical to TRBD2. J was trimmed by 2 bases and V by 4 bases; bases with no gene match: 2. The CDR3 covers 14 residues. Germline V gene lookup returns CDR1 SGHTA and CDR2 FQGTGA. The CDR3 here is CASSSTSGQETQYF. The CDR3 nucleotides are TGTGCCAGCAGCTCCACTAGCGGGCAAGAGACCCAGTACTTC.

This chain connects TRBV18 to TRBJ2-3; 8 nucleotides align to TRBD1. Trimming cost V 6 bases and J 5 bases; bases outside gene matches: 7. Germline V gene lookup returns CDR1 KGHSH and CDR2 LQKENI. The length of the CDR3 is 14 residues. Here the CDR3 reads CASSSGGRIDTQYF. DNA for the CDR3: TGTGCCAGCTCGTCAGGGGGCAGAATAGATACGCAGTATTTT.

The chain employs TRBV6-1 and TRBJ2-7; 11 nucleotides align to TRBD2. Germline CDR1 and CDR2: MNHNS and SASEGT. Trimming cost V 5 bases and J 0 bases; bases outside gene matches: 3. This CDR3 contains 15 residues. This chain's CDR3 is CASSRTSGGSYEQYF. CDR3 DNA sequence: TGTGCCAGCAGTCGAACTAGCGGGGGCTCCTACGAGCAGTACTTC.

Only a few counts were recorded for this clone. V and J are TRBV5-1 and TRBJ1-2, with D possibly matching TRBD1 (5 bases). The ends were cut back, 6 bases at V and 0 bases at J, with 12 bases in the middle. Germline V lookup: CDR1 SGHRS, CDR2 YFSETQ. The CDR3 runs 14 residues. The CDR3 reads CASTPDTSNYGYTF. CDR3 coding DNA: TGCGCCAGCACGCCGGACACATCTAACTATGGCTACACCTTC.

The chain joins TRBV30 to TRBJ1-2, with D perhaps TRBD1 (5 bases). CDR1 GTSNPN and CDR2 SVGIG come from the germline V gene (reference sequence). V lost 8 bases and J 8 bases, leaving 27 bases between the germline ends. The CDR3 covers 15 residues. This chain's CDR3 is CARTSQYRTSGGYTF. CDR3 DNA sequence: TGTGCCCGGACAAGCCAATATCGGACATCTGGAGGCTACACCTTC.

The V and J genes are TRBV29-1 and TRBJ2-3; no definite D call. The V gene's germline CDR1 is SQVTM and CDR2 ANQGSEA. The CDR3 totals 10 residues. Deletions cut 8 bases from V and 6 bases from J, with 9 bases between. The CDR3 DNA sequence: TGCAGCTCGAAGACGGATACGCAGTATTTT. Translating it yields CSSKTDTQYF.

The chain has TRBV6-5 and TRBJ2-3; D might be TRBD1 (6 bases). Germline assignment: CDR1 MNHEY and CDR2 SVGAGI. The V and J ends lost 2 bases and 6 bases respectively, with 6 bases between them. The CDR3 has 12 residues. This chain's CDR3 is CASSYQGDTQYF. The CDR3 DNA is TGTGCCAGCAGTTACCAGGGGGATACGCAGTATTTT.

The table lists this clone with a few counts. This sequence joins TRBV7-2 and TRBJ2-4; 9 bases fit TRBD2. The V gene end was trimmed by 1 base and the J gene end by 1 base; junction bases not matched to a gene: 2. This CDR3 has 16 amino acids. The germline V gene has CDR1 SGHTA and CDR2 FQGNSA. Here the CDR3 DNA reads TGTGCCAGCAGCTTAGGAAGCGGGGGGGCCAAAAACATTCAGTACTTC. It translates to CASSLGSGGAKNIQYF. The full variable domain, its missing parts supplied by reference TRBV7-2 and TRBJ2-4, is GAGVSQSPSNKVTEKGKDVELRCDPISGHTALYWYRQSLGQGLEFLIYFQGNSAPDKSGLPSDRFSAERTGGSVSTLTIQRTQQEDSAVYLCASSLGSGGAKNIQYFGAGTRLSVL.

This clone was recorded a few times. J is TRBJ2-7 and V is TRBV7-2; 7 nucleotides line up with TRBD1. Germline loops: CDR1 SGHTA, CDR2 FQGNSA. The CDR3 runs 14 residues. The V and J ends lost 5 bases and 3 bases, in that order; junction bases with no gene match: 7. CDR3: CASSIQGDLYEQYF. CDR3 DNA: TGTGCCAGCAGCATCCAGGGGGATCTCTACGAGCAGTACTTC.

The chain carries TRBV6-1 and TRBJ1-5; D might be TRBD1 (6 bases). V was shortened by 1 base and J by 4 bases, with 14 bases between the two germline ends. The CDR3 runs 16 residues. The germline gives CDR1 MNHNS, CDR2 SASEGT. CDR3 in DNA: TGTGCCAGCAGTGAAGACATTAACAGGGTTAATCAGCCCCAGCATTTT. It translates to CASSEDINRVNQPQHF.

J is TRBJ1-2 and V is TRBV21-1. TRBV21-1 is marked as a pseudogene. The CDR3 is 14 amino acids. CDR3 nucleotide sequence: TGTGCCGGCAGCCCCGCCCGGACGCCGGATGGCTACACCTTC. It is translated as CAGSPARTPDGYTF.

V is TRBV7-2 and J is TRBJ2-2, with a possible D match to TRBD1 (6 bases). This CDR3 region has 15 residues. The germline V and J ends were trimmed by 5 bases and 0 bases, with 10 bases remaining between them. The germline V gene encodes CDR1 SGHTA and CDR2 FQGNSA. The CDR3 bases are TGTGCCAGCAGCCCCGGGACAACGAACACCGGGGAGCTGTTTTTT. Protein product: CASSPGTTNTGELFF.

This clone was observed a few times. This chain joins TRBV5-6 and TRBJ2-7, with TRBD2 matching 8 bases. The trim removed 2 bases at V and 4 bases at J, leaving 17 bases unmatched. Germline CDR1 and CDR2: SGHDT and YYEEEE. The CDR3 is 18 residues long. DNA for the CDR3: TGTGCCAGCAGCTTAAGGCGTGGGGCTAGCGGGTCTCTATACGAGCAGTACTTC. This sequence encodes CASSLRRGASGSLYEQYF. Full variable domain (missing parts from reference TRBV5-6 and TRBJ2-7): DAGVTQSPTHLIKTRGQQVTLRCSPKSGHDTVSWYQQALGQGPQFIFQYYEEEERQRGNFPDRFSGHQFPNYSSELNVNALLLGDSALYLCASSLRRGASGSLYEQYFGPGTRLTVT.

The chain couples TRBV2 to TRBJ2-5; TRBD2 is a possible D gene (5 bases). The CDR3 runs to 13 residues. Germline V gene sequence: CDR1 SNHLY, CDR2 FYNNEI. The ends were cut back, 10 bases at V and 2 bases at J, with 14 bases in the middle. As DNA, the CDR3 is TGTGCCACCGATGGCGGGTCACAAGAGACCCAGTACTTC. It specifies CATDGGSQETQYF.

The V and J genes are TRBV28 and TRBJ2-7, with 8 bases that match TRBD2. CDR3 size: 14 residues. V lost 7 bases, J lost 5 bases, and 10 bases stayed unmatched. Germline CDR1 reads MDHEN; CDR2 reads SYDVKM. The CDR3: CASNRAGVSHEQYF. In nucleotides, the CDR3 is TGTGCCAGCAACCGAGCGGGAGTTTCCCACGAGCAGTACTTC.

The sample holds a few counts of this clone. The chain carries TRBV7-2 and TRBJ2-7; tentatively, D is TRBD2 (5 bases). CDR1 and CDR2 (germline): SGHTA, FQGNSA. Trimming took 5 bases from V and 0 from J, leaving 14 bases between them. This CDR3 spans 15 amino acids. The CDR3 region has the DNA TGTGCCAGCAGCCTACCGGTAGCGTCCTCCTACGAGCAGTACTTC. It yields the protein CASSLPVASSYEQYF.

This clone was seen more than once but under ten times. This chain joins TRBV2 and TRBJ2-7; 11 positions agree with TRBD1. The CDR3 extends over 14 amino acids. Germline V lookup: CDR1 SNHLY, CDR2 FYNNEI. The V gene end was trimmed by 7 bases and the J gene end by 6 bases; junction bases not matched to a gene: 8. CDR3 DNA sequence: TGTGCCAGCATTGGGACAGGGGGAAGAGGCGAGCAGTACTTC. Translation gives CASIGTGGRGEQYF.

This clone was observed a few times. The rearrangement links TRBV5-1 to TRBJ2-7, with 9 bases aligning to TRBD2. With V trimmed by 4 bases and J by 3 bases, 11 bases remained unmatched. The length of the CDR3 is 16 residues. The germline gives CDR1 SGHRS, CDR2 YFSETQ. The chain's CDR3 is CASSATSGRGDYEQYF. The CDR3, as DNA: TGCGCCAGCAGCGCGACTAGCGGCAGGGGGGACTACGAGCAGTACTTC.

V and J are TRBV5-1 and TRBJ2-1; 15 bases line up with TRBD2. This CDR3 has 16 amino acids. Germline loops: CDR1 SGHRS, CDR2 YFSETQ. V lost 3 bases to trimming and J lost 4 bases; unmatched junction nucleotides: 2. Written as DNA, the CDR3 is TGCGCCAGCAGCTCAGGGACTAGCGGGGGGTACAATGAGCAGTTCTTC. Protein sequence: CASSSGTSGGYNEQFF.

This rearrangement joins TRBV6-5 to TRBJ2-3; 10 bases map to TRBD1. The CDR3 spans 15 residues. V was pared by 6 bases and J by 8 bases, with 11 bases of the junction left unmatched. Germline loops: CDR1 MNHEY, CDR2 SVGAGI. Here the CDR3 reads CASSPLRDRGLTQYF. Here the CDR3 DNA reads TGTGCCAGCAGCCCCCTACGGGACAGGGGACTTACGCAGTATTTT.

The chain employs TRBV5-1 and TRBJ2-5; 7 bases are shared with TRBD2. This CDR3 has 15 residues. Germline CDR1 SGHRS, CDR2 YFSETQ. The V and J ends lost 0 bases and 1 base, in that order; junction bases with no gene match: 3. The CDR3 region is CASSLELARQETQYF. CDR3 DNA: TGCGCCAGCAGCTTGGAACTAGCGCGCCAAGAGACCCAGTACTTC.

This rearrangement joins TRBV7-2 to TRBJ1-4; TRBD1 is a possible D gene (5 bases). CDR1 and CDR2 (germline): SGHTA, FQGNSA. This CDR3 contains 12 residues. Trimming left V 1 base short and J 10 bases short, with 7 bases between. The CDR3 DNA reads as TGTGCCAGCAGCTTAGTGGGGGGAAAACTGTTTTTT. Its translation is CASSLVGGKLFF.

The V and J genes are TRBV23-1 and TRBJ2-7; TRBD2 might be the D (6 bases). TRBV23-1 is reported as an ORF; its role is uncertain. V was pared by 1 base and J by 4 bases, with 17 bases between. The CDR3 is 16 residues long. In nucleotides, the CDR3 is TGCGCCAGCAGTCAATGCCTGCATGGGGGGACGTACGAGCAGTACTTC. It specifies CASSQCLHGGTYEQYF.

A single count supports this clone. This chain links TRBV27 with TRBJ2-5; 13 bases map to TRBD2. This CDR3 is 16 amino acids long. The J segment lost 6 bases and the V segment lost 3 bases, leaving 7 bases of the junction unmatched. Germline V lookup: CDR1 MNHEY, CDR2 SMNVEV (reference sequence). For the CDR3, the DNA is TGTGCCAGCAGTTTCCTGACTAGCGGGGGGCGACAGACCCAGTACTTC. It is translated as CASSFLTSGGRQTQYF.